This T cell receptor beta chain is drawn from a study of human T cells and chemical hapten exposure. Study-level information: Sensitizing treatment utilized 2% DPC over an approximately 2 cm by approximately 2 cm portion of upper inner arm skin.

Noted time point: pre-sensitization, week 0. Described treatment: therapeutic diphenylcyclopropenone sensitization with weekly scalp DPC. This clonotype was seen only a few times. What it binds is not known. TCRdb recomputed calls from the RACE reads with MiXCR, one row per CDR3 protein. Seen here are fewer than 300,000 distinct CDR3 sequences, almost 8% observed once, and the top ten hold about 1.2%. Study results and limitations: In the PT1 data, expanded TCR counts showed a positive correlation with patch test score. Because they had alopecia, donors may respond immunologically unlike healthy people.

Trimming stripped 5 bases from V and 2 bases from J, with 14 bases between. CDR1 MDHEN and CDR2 SYDVKM come from the germline V gene. The CDR3 is 15 residues long. This chain connects TRBV28 to TRBJ2-3; possibly TRBD1 for D (5 bases). Specimen: whole blood, collected in connection with sensitization to the hapten diphenylcyclopropenone (DPC). The sequence was obtained from a man aged 18 to 30 with alopecia areata. Some clones in this sample may be carry-over from other donors' samples. The CDR3 protein is CASSHSQVNTDTQYF. DNA of the CDR3: TGTGCCAGCAGTCATTCACAGGTTAACACAGATACGCAGTATTTT.